The rows below give T cell receptor beta chains drawn from one sample of a study of blood T cells in healthy people across ages. In TCRdb, the 5' RACE reads were re-called with MiXCR into one record per CDR3 protein. The sample shows 1.5 million or so distinct CDR3 sequences, 40% to 45% of them seen only once. The sequencing sample was made of blood. The receptors stem from a woman between 18 and 29 years old in good health. Each CDR3 is given with its conserved first and last residue. The order of the fields is V gene, clone size, J gene, D gene, CDR3 protein, CDR3 DNA. The D gene is left open where the match is weak. Only part of the rows carry a size: once, few, many, or a class if the clone is expanded.

V gene: TRBV7-6
clone size: -
J gene: TRBJ1-3
D gene: -
CDR3 protein: CASSHEQGGNTIYF
CDR3 DNA: TGTGCCAGCAGCCATGAACAGGGCGGAAACACCATATATTTT

V gene: TRBV12-3/TRBV12-4
clone size: -
J gene: TRBJ2-7
D gene: -
CDR3 protein: CASSHSGFRSYEQYF
CDR3 DNA: TGTGCCAGCAGCCATAGCGGATTCCGCTCCTACGAGCAGTACTTC

V gene: TRBV3-1
clone size: -
J gene: TRBJ2-7
D gene: TRBD2
CDR3 protein: CASSRSGRAQYEQYF
CDR3 DNA: TGTGCCAGCAGCCGTAGCGGGAGGGCCCAATACGAGCAGTACTTC

V gene: TRBV4-3
clone size: -
J gene: TRBJ2-1
D gene: -
CDR3 protein: CASSQDGARYEQFF
CDR3 DNA: TGCGCCAGCAGCCAAGACGGGGCTAGGTACGAGCAGTTCTTC

V gene: TRBV11-2
clone size: -
J gene: TRBJ2-3
D gene: TRBD2
CDR3 protein: CASSLVPSGGTDTQYF
CDR3 DNA: TGTGCCAGCAGCTTAGTCCCTAGCGGGGGAACGGATACGCAGTATTTT

V gene: TRBV29-1
clone size: few
J gene: TRBJ2-5
D gene: -
CDR3 protein: CSAMGVKETQYF
CDR3 DNA: TGCAGCGCCATGGGGGTTAAAGAGACCCAGTACTTC

V gene: TRBV4-1
clone size: -
J gene: TRBJ2-1
D gene: -
CDR3 protein: CASSQGPGGFNEQFF
CDR3 DNA: TGCGCCAGCAGCCAAGGTCCTGGGGGGTTTAATGAGCAGTTCTTC

V gene: TRBV5-1
clone size: -
J gene: TRBJ2-1
D gene: -
CDR3 protein: CASSAFGLDNEQFF
CDR3 DNA: TGCGCCAGCAGCGCCTTCGGCTTGGACAATGAGCAGTTCTTC

V gene: TRBV3-1
clone size: few
J gene: TRBJ2-7
D gene: -
CDR3 protein: CASSQVSAVSYEQYF
CDR3 DNA: TGTGCCAGCAGCCAAGTCTCAGCAGTATCCTACGAGCAGTACTTC

V gene: TRBV6-6
clone size: -
J gene: TRBJ1-4
D gene: -
CDR3 protein: CASRLTATNEKLFF
CDR3 DNA: TGTGCCAGCAGACTGACCGCAACTAATGAAAAACTGTTTTTT

V gene: TRBV10-3
clone size: many
J gene: TRBJ2-3
D gene: TRBD1
CDR3 protein: CAIKGTGSTDTQYF
CDR3 DNA: TGTGCCATCAAGGGGACAGGGAGCACAGATACGCAGTATTTT

V gene: TRBV28
clone size: -
J gene: TRBJ2-1
D gene: -
CDR3 protein: CASRTRDFRSYNEQFF
CDR3 DNA: TGTGCCAGCAGGACTCGGGACTTCCGCTCCTACAATGAGCAGTTCTTC

V gene: TRBV4-1
clone size: -
J gene: TRBJ1-5
D gene: -
CDR3 protein: CASSPKEGDNQPQHF
CDR3 DNA: TGCGCCAGCAGCCCCAAGGAGGGGGACAATCAGCCCCAGCATTTT

V gene: TRBV28
clone size: many
J gene: TRBJ2-7
D gene: TRBD1
CDR3 protein: CASSPRDRVNEQYF
CDR3 DNA: TGTGCCAGCAGTCCCCGGGACAGGGTTAACGAGCAGTACTTC

V gene: TRBV18
clone size: -
J gene: TRBJ1-1
D gene: TRBD1
CDR3 protein: CASSPPGTANMNTEAFF
CDR3 DNA: TGTGCCAGCTCACCACCTGGGACAGCCAATATGAACACTGAAGCTTTCTTT

V gene: TRBV28
clone size: -
J gene: TRBJ2-7
D gene: -
CDR3 protein: CASSLMRAYEQYF
CDR3 DNA: TGTGCCAGCAGTTTGATGCGGGCCTACGAGCAGTACTTC

V gene: TRBV11-2
clone size: few
J gene: TRBJ1-2
D gene: -
CDR3 protein: CASSLEVGKRGFNYGYTF
CDR3 DNA: TGTGCCAGCAGCTTAGAAGTGGGGAAGAGGGGATTCAACTATGGCTACACCTTC

V gene: TRBV20-1
clone size: few
J gene: TRBJ2-3
D gene: -
CDR3 protein: CSARKSDTQYF
CDR3 DNA: TGCAGTGCACGGAAATCAGATACGCAGTATTTT

V gene: TRBV4-3
clone size: few
J gene: TRBJ2-7
D gene: -
CDR3 protein: CASSQDFGRPYEQYF
CDR3 DNA: TGCGCCAGCAGCCAAGATTTTGGGAGACCCTACGAGCAGTACTTC

V gene: TRBV5-6
clone size: -
J gene: TRBJ1-1
D gene: TRBD1
CDR3 protein: CASSPDRGVRMNTEAFF
CDR3 DNA: TGTGCCAGCAGCCCAGACAGGGGAGTACGGATGAACACTGAAGCTTTCTTT

V gene: TRBV6-2/TRBV6-3
clone size: -
J gene: TRBJ1-1
D gene: TRBD1
CDR3 protein: CASRPLPDRGKANTEAFF
CDR3 DNA: TGTGCCAGCAGACCTCTTCCGGACAGGGGAAAGGCGAACACTGAAGCTTTCTTT

V gene: TRBV12-3/TRBV12-4
clone size: few
J gene: TRBJ1-1
D gene: -
CDR3 protein: CASSTPRQQGTEAFF
CDR3 DNA: TGTGCCAGCAGTACGCCCCGGCAGCAGGGCACTGAAGCTTTCTTT

V gene: TRBV7-2
clone size: -
J gene: TRBJ1-1
D gene: TRBD1
CDR3 protein: CASSLVGQSATEAFF
CDR3 DNA: TGTGCCAGCAGCTTAGTGGGACAGTCCGCCACTGAAGCTTTCTTT

V gene: TRBV28
clone size: few
J gene: TRBJ2-1
D gene: -
CDR3 protein: CASSLQGRNEQFF
CDR3 DNA: TGTGCCAGCAGTTTACAGGGACGCAATGAGCAGTTCTTC

V gene: TRBV4-1
clone size: -
J gene: TRBJ2-1
D gene: TRBD2
CDR3 protein: CASSQTHRTSGRANEQFF
CDR3 DNA: TGCGCCAGCAGCCAGACGCATAGGACTAGCGGGAGGGCCAATGAGCAGTTCTTC

V gene: TRBV29-1
clone size: -
J gene: TRBJ1-5
D gene: -
CDR3 protein: CSVGFGNQPQHF
CDR3 DNA: TGCAGCGTTGGTTTCGGGAACCAGCCCCAGCATTTT

V gene: TRBV11-2
clone size: -
J gene: TRBJ2-7
D gene: TRBD2
CDR3 protein: CASSIRLAGDAYEQYF
CDR3 DNA: TGTGCCAGCAGCATTCGCCTAGCGGGCGACGCCTACGAGCAGTACTTC

V gene: TRBV20-1
clone size: -
J gene: TRBJ1-1
D gene: TRBD1
CDR3 protein: CSASQGASEAFF
CDR3 DNA: TGCAGTGCTAGCCAGGGGGCTAGTGAAGCTTTCTTT